This is a list of T cell receptor beta chains from one sample in a study of shared clonotypes between healthy human individuals. Sequencing used immunoSEQ multiplex PCR; TCRdb keeps in-frame clones, though not all of them. The sample contains some 690,000 clones, 90% of which appear only once. What was sequenced was memory CD8+ T cells from PBMCs. The receptors were sampled from a man younger than 35 in good health. Some clones in this sample may be carry-over from other donors' samples. CDR3s include the opening cysteine and the closing phenylalanine or tryptophan. Each record gives: CDR3 DNA, CDR3 protein, clone size, J gene, V gene, D gene. D genes are given only for firm matches. A row's size may be missing; if present it is once, few, many or a size class.

CDR3nt: TGTGCCAGCAGCCCCGAACCGGGACAGTTGAACACTGAAGCTTTCTTT; CDR3aa: CASSPEPGQLNTEAFF; abundance: NA; j_gene: TRBJ1-1; v_gene: TRBV5-4; d_gene: TRBD1
CDR3nt: TGCGCCAGCAGCCAAGATCGGACAGGGGGTGGAAACACCATATATTTT; CDR3aa: CASSQDRTGGGNTIYF; abundance: NA; j_gene: TRBJ1-3; v_gene: TRBV4-3; d_gene: TRBD1
CDR3nt: TGTGCCAGCTCACCTTACCCAGGGCTTTCCTACGAGCAGTACTTC; CDR3aa: CASSPYPGLSYEQYF; abundance: NA; j_gene: TRBJ2-7; v_gene: TRBV18; d_gene: NA
CDR3nt: TGTGCCAGCAGCCAAGCTAAGGGTATCGGCACTGAAGCTTTCTTT; CDR3aa: CASSQAKGIGTEAFF; abundance: NA; j_gene: TRBJ1-1; v_gene: TRBV4-2; d_gene: NA
CDR3nt: TGCGCCAGCAGCTTGTCAGGCCCGAACACTGAAGCTTTCTTT; CDR3aa: CASSLSGPNTEAFF; abundance: NA; j_gene: TRBJ1-1; v_gene: TRBV5-1; d_gene: NA
CDR3nt: TGTGCCAGCTCACCAAGGTTGCCAGAGACCCAGTACTTC; CDR3aa: CASSPRLPETQYF; abundance: NA; j_gene: TRBJ2-5; v_gene: TRBV18; d_gene: NA
CDR3nt: TGTGCCAGCAGCTTAGAATATAGCTACAGGCCCTACGAGCAGTACTTC; CDR3aa: CASSLEYSYRPYEQYF; abundance: few; j_gene: TRBJ2-7; v_gene: TRBV7-7; d_gene: NA
CDR3nt: TGTGCCAGCAGCGCCGGATCTACCTACGAGCAGTACTTC; CDR3aa: CASSAGSTYEQYF; abundance: NA; j_gene: TRBJ2-7; v_gene: TRBV9; d_gene: NA
CDR3nt: TGTGCCAGCAGCTTGTGGGGTAGCACTCTCAATGAGCAGTTCTTC; CDR3aa: CASSLWGSTLNEQFF; abundance: NA; j_gene: TRBJ2-1; v_gene: TRBV13; d_gene: NA
CDR3nt: TGTGCCAGCAGTCTGACCGGGACACCAGCTTCTGGGGCCAACGTCCTGACTTTC; CDR3aa: CASSLTGTPASGANVLTF; abundance: NA; j_gene: TRBJ2-6; v_gene: TRBV28; d_gene: NA
CDR3nt: TGTGCCAGCAGCCCCGGCTGGGATGAGCAGTTCTTC; CDR3aa: CASSPGWDEQFF; abundance: NA; j_gene: TRBJ2-1; v_gene: TRBV9; d_gene: NA
CDR3nt: TGTGCCAGCAGTGAAGCGAGTAGGACAGGGCTCAGTGATGAAAAACTGTTTTTT; CDR3aa: CASSEASRTGLSDEKLFF; abundance: NA; j_gene: TRBJ1-4; v_gene: TRBV6-1; d_gene: TRBD1
CDR3nt: TGTGCCAGCAGTTTATCTCGGATAAATGGCTACACCTTC; CDR3aa: CASSLSRINGYTF; abundance: NA; j_gene: TRBJ1-2; v_gene: TRBV27; d_gene: NA
CDR3nt: TGTGCCAGCAGTCTTATCGGGACTAGCAGTTCAGATACGCAGTATTTT; CDR3aa: CASSLIGTSSSDTQYF; abundance: once; j_gene: TRBJ2-3; v_gene: TRBV28; d_gene: TRBD2
CDR3nt: TGTGCCAGCAGCTTAGGATTTAGAGGGAGTGGGGAGACCCAGTACTTC; CDR3aa: CASSLGFRGSGETQYF; abundance: NA; j_gene: TRBJ2-5; v_gene: TRBV11-2; d_gene: NA
CDR3nt: TGTGCCAGCACCTCCTCGGGACAGCTGAACTACGAGCAGTACTTC; CDR3aa: CASTSSGQLNYEQYF; abundance: NA; j_gene: TRBJ2-7; v_gene: TRBV7-9; d_gene: TRBD1
CDR3nt: TGTGCCAGCTCACCAGGTAGCAATCAGCCCCAGCATTTT; CDR3aa: CASSPGSNQPQHF; abundance: once; j_gene: TRBJ1-5; v_gene: TRBV18; d_gene: NA
CDR3nt: TGTGCCAGCAGTCCCACGGCATACAGCTCCTACAATGAGCAGTTCTTC; CDR3aa: CASSPTAYSSYNEQFF; abundance: NA; j_gene: TRBJ2-1; v_gene: TRBV27; d_gene: NA
CDR3nt: TGTGCCAGCAGCTCGATAAATAGCGGGTCCTACGAGCAGTACTTC; CDR3aa: CASSSINSGSYEQYF; abundance: NA; j_gene: TRBJ2-7; v_gene: TRBV7-9; d_gene: TRBD2
CDR3nt: TGCGCCAGCAGCCCAAAAGGCAGCAGGGCCACCAATCAGCCCCAGCATTTT; CDR3aa: CASSPKGSRATNQPQHF; abundance: NA; j_gene: TRBJ1-5; v_gene: TRBV4-1; d_gene: NA
CDR3nt: TGTGCCAGCAGCCCAAGGGGGGGGACCGGGGAGCTGTTTTTT; CDR3aa: CASSPRGGTGELFF; abundance: NA; j_gene: TRBJ2-2; v_gene: TRBV7-9; d_gene: NA
CDR3nt: TGTGCCAGCAGCGTAGCGGGAGTGGACCTCAATGAGCAGTTCTTC; CDR3aa: CASSVAGVDLNEQFF; abundance: once; j_gene: TRBJ2-1; v_gene: TRBV9; d_gene: NA
CDR3nt: TGTGCCAGCAGCCAAGTAATAGCGGGAGTTTACGAGCAGTACTTC; CDR3aa: CASSQVIAGVYEQYF; abundance: NA; j_gene: TRBJ2-7; v_gene: TRBV4-2; d_gene: TRBD2
CDR3nt: TGTGCCAGCAGCCCCCGACAGGGTAACTATGGCTACACCTTC; CDR3aa: CASSPRQGNYGYTF; abundance: NA; j_gene: TRBJ1-2; v_gene: TRBV7-3; d_gene: TRBD1
CDR3nt: TGTGCCAGTAGTATACGGGGCACCTCCTACGAGCAGTACTTC; CDR3aa: CASSIRGTSYEQYF; abundance: NA; j_gene: TRBJ2-7; v_gene: TRBV19; d_gene: NA
CDR3nt: TGTGCCAGCCTTTTGAACACCGGGGAGCTGTTTTTT; CDR3aa: CASLLNTGELFF; abundance: NA; j_gene: TRBJ2-2; v_gene: TRBV5-4; d_gene: NA
CDR3nt: TGTGCCAGTAGTATTTTTCCCGGGGAAAGGCCCCAGCATTTT; CDR3aa: CASSIFPGERPQHF; abundance: NA; j_gene: TRBJ1-5; v_gene: TRBV19; d_gene: NA
CDR3nt: TGTGCCAGCAGTTTCCAATCCTTCGACCCATCCTACGAGCAGTACTTC; CDR3aa: CASSFQSFDPSYEQYF; abundance: NA; j_gene: TRBJ2-7; v_gene: TRBV27; d_gene: NA
CDR3nt: TGTGCCAGCAGAGTCAGGGGGTCCCCAGAGACCCAGTACTTC; CDR3aa: CASRVRGSPETQYF; abundance: once; j_gene: TRBJ2-5; v_gene: TRBV5-6; d_gene: TRBD1
CDR3nt: TGTGCCAGCAGCTTAACCCCCCCGGGGTGGGAGAACACTGAAGCTTTCTTT; CDR3aa: CASSLTPPGWENTEAFF; abundance: NA; j_gene: TRBJ1-1; v_gene: TRBV7-9; d_gene: NA
CDR3nt: TGTGCCAGCAGCAGGGGGCTGGGGATGAACACTGAAGCTTTCTTT; CDR3aa: CASSRGLGMNTEAFF; abundance: NA; j_gene: TRBJ1-1; v_gene: TRBV9; d_gene: TRBD1
CDR3nt: TGTGCCAGCAGCTTATTAAAGAACAGTCTTACCTACGAGCAGTACTTC; CDR3aa: CASSLLKNSLTYEQYF; abundance: NA; j_gene: TRBJ2-7; v_gene: TRBV13; d_gene: NA
CDR3nt: TGCGCCAGCAGCCAAGATTGGGCAGCCTACGAGCAGTACTTC; CDR3aa: CASSQDWAAYEQYF; abundance: NA; j_gene: TRBJ2-7; v_gene: TRBV4-1; d_gene: NA
CDR3nt: TGTGCCAGCAGTTACTTAAGGGGCGGCTACGAGCAGTACTTC; CDR3aa: CASSYLRGGYEQYF; abundance: NA; j_gene: TRBJ2-7; v_gene: TRBV6-5; d_gene: NA
CDR3nt: TGCGCCAGCAGCTTGGCCGGGACCACTGAAGCTTTCTTT; CDR3aa: CASSLAGTTEAFF; abundance: NA; j_gene: TRBJ1-1; v_gene: TRBV5-1; d_gene: NA
CDR3nt: TGTGCCAGCTCACCACCGAGACTAGCGGGAGTGTACTACGAGCAGTACTTC; CDR3aa: CASSPPRLAGVYYEQYF; abundance: NA; j_gene: TRBJ2-7; v_gene: TRBV18; d_gene: TRBD2
CDR3nt: TGTGCCAGCAGTTACTCGATAGGGACAACCACAGATACGCAGTATTTT; CDR3aa: CASSYSIGTTTDTQYF; abundance: once; j_gene: TRBJ2-3; v_gene: TRBV6-5; d_gene: NA
CDR3nt: TGCGCCAGCAGCCCCGGCAATGAGCAGTTCTTC; CDR3aa: CASSPGNEQFF; abundance: NA; j_gene: TRBJ2-1; v_gene: TRBV4-1; d_gene: NA
CDR3nt: TGTGCCAGCAGTCCCCGGGACAGGGTCATCACAGATACGCAGTATTTT; CDR3aa: CASSPRDRVITDTQYF; abundance: NA; j_gene: TRBJ2-3; v_gene: TRBV28; d_gene: TRBD1
CDR3nt: TGTGCCAGCAGCTCCACCGTCGGGGAAAACACCGGGGAGCTGTTTTTT; CDR3aa: CASSSTVGENTGELFF; abundance: NA; j_gene: TRBJ2-2; v_gene: TRBV7-2; d_gene: NA
CDR3nt: TGTGCCAGCAGTTTTCGAAGACTAGCTGGCACAGATACGCAGTATTTT; CDR3aa: CASSFRRLAGTDTQYF; abundance: once; j_gene: TRBJ2-3; v_gene: TRBV27; d_gene: TRBD2
CDR3nt: TGTGCCAGCAGCTTAGGGGGTCTCTACGAGCAGTACTTC; CDR3aa: CASSLGGLYEQYF; abundance: NA; j_gene: TRBJ2-7; v_gene: TRBV11-2; d_gene: NA
CDR3nt: TGTGCCAGCACCGGGACATCGGCGCTCTACGAGCAGTACTTC; CDR3aa: CASTGTSALYEQYF; abundance: NA; j_gene: TRBJ2-7; v_gene: TRBV6-1; d_gene: NA
CDR3nt: TGTGCCAGCAGCTTAGGTCCGGGACAGACGACTACAGAAGACCAGCCCCAGCATTTT; CDR3aa: CASSLGPGQTTTEDQPQHF; abundance: NA; j_gene: TRBJ1-5; v_gene: TRBV7-9; d_gene: TRBD1
CDR3nt: TGTGCCAGCAGCCAAGATGGCGTTGGGGGTGAGGCCTACGAGCAGTACTTC; CDR3aa: CASSQDGVGGEAYEQYF; abundance: NA; j_gene: TRBJ2-7; v_gene: TRBV4-2; d_gene: NA
CDR3nt: TGTGCCAGCAGTGAAGGGACCAGATCTGAGCAGTTCTTC; CDR3aa: CASSEGTRSEQFF; abundance: NA; j_gene: TRBJ2-1; v_gene: TRBV6-5; d_gene: NA
CDR3nt: TGTGCCAGCAGCTGGACCGTCGGACTAGCGGCTCAGTTCTTC; CDR3aa: CASSWTVGLAAQFF; abundance: NA; j_gene: TRBJ2-1; v_gene: TRBV5-8; d_gene: TRBD2
CDR3nt: TGTGCCAGCAGTTTAACAGGAACGAACACCGGGGAGCTGTTTTTT; CDR3aa: CASSLTGTNTGELFF; abundance: NA; j_gene: TRBJ2-2; v_gene: TRBV6-5; d_gene: NA
CDR3nt: TGTGCCAGCAGTTTACGAGGGGCCGGGGAGCTGTTTTTT; CDR3aa: CASSLRGAGELFF; abundance: NA; j_gene: TRBJ2-2; v_gene: TRBV27; d_gene: NA
CDR3nt: TGTGCCAGCAGTTCTCTCAATGAGCAGTTCTTC; CDR3aa: CASSSLNEQFF; abundance: NA; j_gene: TRBJ2-1; v_gene: TRBV6-1; d_gene: NA